The 27 T cell receptor beta chains in this list originate from one sample, sequenced in a study of T cell responses to AZD1222 COVID-19 vaccine. Assay used: immunoSEQ multiplex PCR; TCRdb lists only in-frame clones, some missing. The profile covers roughly 67,000 clones, with 60% to 85% appearing a single time and about 12% taken by the ten largest. This material consisted of peripheral blood, taken on day 0 of AZD1222 vaccination. These receptor sequences come from an adult in good health.

The J gene is TRBJ1-3, the V gene TRBV19, with 9 bases fitting TRBD1. Germline-derived CDR1 and CDR2 are LNHDA and SQIVND (reference sequence). CDR3 size: 16 residues. Trimming cost V 8 bases and J 3 bases; bases outside gene matches: 11. CDR3 in amino acids: CASLSPGQGFGNTIYF. As DNA, the CDR3 is TGTGCCAGTCTCAGCCCGGGACAGGGTTTTGGAAACACCATATATTTT. Full variable domain (rest looked up from reference TRBV19 and TRBJ1-3): DGGITQSPKYLFRKEGQNVTLSCEQNLNHDAMYWYRQDPGQGLRLIYYSQIVNDFQKGDIAEGYSVSREKKESFPLTVTSAQKNPTAFYLCASLSPGQGFGNTIYFGEGSWLTVV.

The chain recombines TRBV11-3 with TRBJ2-5; D is tentatively TRBD1 or TRBD2 (5 bases each). The V and J ends lost 5 bases and 5 bases respectively, with 12 bases between them. CDR3 size: 13 residues. Germline CDR1 is SGHNT and CDR2 is YENEEA. CDR3 bases: TGTGCCAGCAGCCTGAGAGGGGCCGAGACCCAGTACTTC. Translating it yields CASSLRGAETQYF.

The chain recombines TRBV19 with TRBJ1-2; possible D gene TRBD1, 6 bases. Germline V gene sequence: CDR1 LNHDA, CDR2 SQIVND (reference sequence). The V and J ends lost 10 bases and 2 bases respectively, with 26 bases between them. CDR3 size: 17 residues. The CDR3 reads CATRQETGAHFNYGYTF. The CDR3 nucleotides read TGTGCCACTCGACAAGAGACAGGCGCTCATTTCAACTATGGCTACACCTTC.

The J gene is TRBJ1-1, the V gene TRBV15; weak D call: TRBD1 (6 bases). The V gene's germline CDR1 is LNHNV and CDR2 YYDKDF (reference sequence). The CDR3 runs 15 residues. Trimming left V 5 bases short and J 4 bases short, with 17 bases between. The CDR3 here is CATSRGAGEGTEAFF. The CDR3 DNA sequence: TGTGCCACCAGCCGGGGGGCAGGGGAGGGCACTGAAGCTTTCTTT.

This clone has only a few counts. This chain joins TRBV29-1 and TRBJ2-1; 8 bases fit TRBD1. The CDR3 covers 13 residues. CDR1 is SQVTM, CDR2 ANQGSEA, per germline. V trimming: 6 bases; J trimming: 8 bases; junction bases outside the gene matches: 9. In nucleotides, the CDR3 is TGCAGCGTAGGACAGGGTTTTATTGATGAGCAGTTCTTC. This codes for CSVGQGFIDEQFF.

A few counts support this clone. The genes are TRBV28 and TRBJ2-7; D tentatively reads TRBD1 or TRBD2 (6 bases each). The CDR3 totals 14 residues. Looked up from germline, CDR1 is MDHEN and CDR2 is SYDVKM. V was clipped by 6 bases and J by 7 bases, with 19 bases between them. CDR3 nucleotide sequence: TGTGCCAGCAGCCCCCGTCGGGGGCTTTATGAGCAGTACTTC. Amino acids: CASSPRRGLYEQYF.

The chain recombines TRBV10-3 with TRBJ2-2; D gene ambiguous. From germline, CDR1 is ENHRY and CDR2 SYGVKD. This CDR3 has 14 residues. The V end was cut by 0 bases, the J end by 8 bases, with 10 bases between. The CDR3 reads CAISESVGSGELFF. Written as DNA, the CDR3 is TGTGCCATCAGTGAGTCGGTAGGGTCTGGGGAGCTGTTTTTT.

This chain connects TRBV4-1 to TRBJ1-1, with D possibly matching TRBD1 (5 bases). V gave up 3 bases and J gave up 2 bases, with 13 bases separating them. Germline lookup yields CDR1 MGHRA and CDR2 YSYEKL. The CDR3 contains 15 residues. CDR3 in DNA: TGCGCCAGCAGCCACTCCGGGACCGAAAACACTGAAGCTTTCTTT. Translating it yields CASSHSGTENTEAFF.

The V call is TRBV7-9, the J call TRBJ1-3, with D possibly matching TRBD1 (5 bases). V gave up 5 bases and J gave up 1 base, with 15 bases separating them. CDR3 length: 16 residues. Looked up from germline, CDR1 is SEHNR and CDR2 is FQNEAQ (reference sequence). CDR3 sequence: CASSPTPGGSGNTIYF. The CDR3 DNA is TGTGCCAGCAGCCCAACCCCTGGGGGTTCTGGAAACACCATATATTTT. Based on the CDR3 plus reference TRBV7-9 and TRBJ1-3, the full variable domain is DTGVSQNPRHKITKRGQNVTFRCDPISEHNRLYWYRQTLGQGPEFLTYFQNEAQLEKSRLLSDRFSAERPKGSFSTLEIQRTEQGDSAMYLCASSPTPGGSGNTIYFGEGSWLTVV.

In this sample, this clone turned up a few times. The rearrangement joins TRBV19 to TRBJ1-5, with a possible D match to TRBD1 (5 bases). V lost 3 bases to trimming and J lost 2 bases, with 14 bases between them. The CDR3 is 16 residues long. Germline-derived CDR1 and CDR2 are LNHDA and SQIVND (reference sequence). The CDR3 nucleotides are TGTGCCAGTAGTATCTTGACGGGGGACGGCAATCAGCCCCAGCATTTT. Translating it yields CASSILTGDGNQPQHF.

The chain is built from TRBV4-3 and TRBJ1-1; 9 bases align to TRBD1. V shed 2 bases and J 7 bases; nucleotides not matched to a gene: 8. The CDR3 loop spans 15 amino acids. CDR1 and CDR2 (germline): LGHNA, YSLEER. Here the CDR3 DNA reads TGCGCCAGCAGCCAACAAACAGGGGGCAGGGATGAAGCTTTCTTT. The encoded protein is CASSQQTGGRDEAFF.

This clone appeared a single time. J is TRBJ2-3 and V is TRBV29-1; 9 bases line up with TRBD2. V shed 4 bases, J shed 2 bases, and the junction held 7 bases outside the gene matches. The CDR3 runs to 15 residues. Germline lookup yields CDR1 SQVTM and CDR2 ANQGSEA. CDR3 sequence: CSVVLPSGATDTQYF. CDR3 nucleotide sequence: TGCAGCGTTGTCCTTCCTAGCGGGGCCACAGATACGCAGTATTTT.

This chain joins TRBV2 and TRBJ2-3; D possibly corresponds to TRBD2 (5 bases). The CDR3 runs 14 residues. Trimming shortened V by 6 bases and J by 2 bases, and 12 bases separated the two germline ends. Germline CDR1 and CDR2: SNHLY and FYNNEI. The CDR3 loop reads CASRRTGLTDTQYF. DNA for the CDR3: TGTGCCAGCAGGCGGACTGGACTCACAGATACGCAGTATTTT.

The chain links TRBV7-9 to TRBJ1-4; D gene ambiguous. Deletions cut 1 base from V and 10 bases from J, with 10 bases between. This CDR3 contains 13 residues. In germline, CDR1 is SEHNR, CDR2 FQNEAQ (reference sequence). CDR3 sequence (DNA): TGTGCCAGCAGCTTAGAGGGCTGGGGAAAACTGTTTTTT. Protein: CASSLEGWGKLFF.

This chain joins TRBV18 and TRBJ1-1; TRBD1 matches 7 bases. J gave up 1 base and V 3 bases, and 8 bases lay outside the gene matches. Germline V lookup: CDR1 KGHSH, CDR2 LQKENI. The CDR3 has 16 amino acids. CDR3 in amino acids: CASSPVTGQRNTEAFF. The CDR3 coding sequence is TGTGCCAGCTCACCCGTGACAGGGCAAAGGAACACTGAAGCTTTCTTT.

V is TRBV6-5 and J is TRBJ1-5, with D maybe TRBD1 (6 bases). This CDR3 contains 13 residues. Trimming removed 8 bases at V and 2 bases at J, with 10 bases between. Germline V gene data show CDR1 as MNHEY and CDR2 as SVGAGI. CDR3 sequence: CASAPGGNQPQHF. The CDR3 nucleotides read TGTGCCAGCGCGCCAGGGGGCAATCAGCCCCAGCATTTT.

The chain joins TRBV5-6 to TRBJ1-2; D is undetermined. V was pared by 0 bases and J by 4 bases, with 16 bases between. This CDR3 is built from 16 residues. CDR1 and CDR2 (germline): SGHDT, YYEEEE. In nucleotides, the CDR3 is TGTGCCAGCAGCTTGGCGGACGGTCGGGAAGTCTATGGCTACACCTTC. It yields the protein CASSLADGREVYGYTF.

The J gene is TRBJ2-7, the V gene TRBV5-1; weak D call: TRBD1 (7 bases). The CDR3 runs 13 residues. V lost 4 bases and J 1 base, leaving 9 bases between the germline ends. Germline CDR1 reads SGHRS; CDR2 reads YFSETQ. CDR3 in amino acids: CASSAGQSYEQYF. Written as DNA, the CDR3 is TGCGCCAGCAGCGCGGGACAGTCCTACGAGCAGTACTTC. The full variable domain, its missing parts supplied by reference TRBV5-1 and TRBJ2-7, is KAGVTQTPRYLIKTRGQQVTLSCSPISGHRSVSWYQQTPGQGLQFLFEYFSETQRNKGNFPGRFSGRQFSNSRSEMNVSTLELGDSALYLCASSAGQSYEQYFGPGTRLTVT.

V and J are TRBV5-1 and TRBJ2-2; perhaps TRBD1 as D (5 bases). CDR1 SGHRS and CDR2 YFSETQ come from the germline V gene. V was cut by 4 bases and J by 2 bases, with 21 bases left in between. CDR3 size: 18 residues. This CDR3 reads CASSRDARGHLNTGELFF. DNA of the CDR3: TGCGCCAGCAGCCGCGACGCCAGAGGACACCTTAACACCGGGGAGCTGTTTTTT.

J is TRBJ2-7 and V is TRBV5-4, with unresolved D. CDR1 and CDR2 (germline): SGHNT, YYREEE (reference sequence). V shed 2 bases and J shed 0 bases, with 12 bases lying between them. CDR3 length: 15 residues. CDR3 protein: CASSFSPGNSYEQYF. The CDR3, as DNA: TGTGCCAGCAGCTTCTCTCCGGGCAACTCCTACGAGCAGTACTTC.

The chain uses TRBV19 and TRBJ1-6, with unresolved D. V lost 5 bases and J lost 7, with 6 bases in between. CDR1 is LNHDA, CDR2 SQIVND, per germline (reference sequence). This CDR3 region has 12 residues. CDR3 bases: TGTGCCAGTAGTCGGCCCAATTCACCCCTCCACTTT. Residues: CASSRPNSPLHF. Drawing the rest from reference TRBV19 and TRBJ1-6, the complete variable domain is DGGITQSPKYLFRKEGQNVTLSCEQNLNHDAMYWYRQDPGQGLRLIYYSQIVNDFQKGDIAEGYSVSREKKESFPLTVTSAQKNPTAFYLCASSRPNSPLHFGNGTRLTVT.

This chain uses TRBV12-3 or TRBV12-4 with TRBJ1-1; TRBD1 is a possible D gene (6 bases). The CDR3 sequence is 13 residues long. Trimming took off 5 bases at V and 1 base at J, with 8 bases between the two ends. The CDR3 here is CASSRDTNTEAFF. Here the CDR3 DNA reads TGTGCCAGCAGTCGGGACACGAACACTGAAGCTTTCTTT.

CDR3 nucleotides: TGTGCCAGCAGTCCGGGGGGGCCCCGGGGTTACTTC. Translating gives CASSPGGPRGYF. The chain is built from TRBV28 and TRBJ2-7, with 8 positions matching TRBD2. V shed 5 bases, J shed 13 bases, and the junction held 10 bases outside the gene matches. CDR1 and CDR2 from the germline V gene are MDHEN and SYDVKM. The CDR3 is made up of 12 amino acids.

The genes are TRBV25-1 and TRBJ2-2, with D possibly matching TRBD1 (5 bases). The V end lost 3 bases, the J end lost 0 bases, and 8 bases lay between the germline ends. This CDR3 region has 15 residues. The germline V gene encodes CDR1 MGHDK and CDR2 SYGVNS. The CDR3 nucleotides read TGTGCCAGCAGTGAGACAGCTGCGAACACCGGGGAGCTGTTTTTT. Protein sequence: CASSETAANTGELFF.

As DNA, the CDR3 is TGTGCCAGTAGTATAGATCTGAGGAATACTAACTATGGCTACACCTTC. It yields the protein CASSIDLRNTNYGYTF. The V gene is TRBV19, the J gene TRBJ1-2; D unresolved. Trimming took off 0 bases at V and 0 bases at J, with 11 bases between the two ends. The CDR3 sequence is 16 residues long. The germline gives CDR1 LNHDA, CDR2 SQIVND (reference sequence).

The chain joins TRBV5-4 to TRBJ1-1; D is uncertain. V lost 2 bases and J lost 5, with 16 bases in between. CDR3 length equals 15 residues. CDR1 and CDR2 from the germline V gene are SGHNT and YYREEE (reference sequence). The DNA of the CDR3 is TGTGCCAGCAGCTTAGGCTGGGTTAGGCGGACTGAAGCTTTCTTT. As protein: CASSLGWVRRTEAFF. Using reference TRBV5-4 and TRBJ1-1 for the parts outside the CDR3, the full variable domain is ETGVTQSPTHLIKTRGQQVTLRCSSQSGHNTVSWYQQALGQGPQFIFQYYREEENGRGNFPPRFSGLQFPNYSSELNVNALELDDSALYLCASSLGWVRRTEAFFGQGTRLTVV.

This rearrangement joins TRBV10-3 to TRBJ1-1, with D possibly matching TRBD1 (6 bases). The V end was cut by 4 bases, the J end by 4 bases, with 16 bases between. The CDR3 covers 15 residues. Germline CDR1 ENHRY, CDR2 SYGVKD. The DNA of the CDR3 is TGTGCCATCAGTGGCTATACAGGGTTGGGCACTGAAGCTTTCTTT. Amino acids: CAISGYTGLGTEAFF.